This TCR beta chain was sequenced during a study of OX40 agonist ivuxolimab in advanced cancers. At the level of the study: The patients' treatment was ivuxolimab, an agonistic anti-OX40 (CD134) antibody. Across the patients, intravenous ivuxolimab was delivered every 2 weeks at 0.01 to 10 mg/kg.

Profiled with immunoSEQ multiplex PCR; TCRdb holds only in-frame clones, not every one. Of about 79,000 clones listed, 92% were seen once; the top ten hold around 0.5%. Only one count was recorded for this clone. This receptor was taken from an adult with an advanced solid tumor such as melanoma, head and neck, liver or kidney cancer. The starting material was CD4+ or CD8+ T cells sorted from blood, obtained in a trial of the OX40 agonist ivuxolimab.

CDR3 sequence reads: CASSLGLTGRGAEQYF. The CDR3 DNA sequence: TGTGCCAGCAGCTTAGGGCTAACGGGTAGGGGGGCCGAGCAGTACTTC. This chain connects TRBV7-2 to TRBJ2-7; perhaps D is TRBD1 or TRBD2 (6 bases each). The V gene lost 1 base and the J gene lost 6 bases, with 19 bases spanning the gap. Germline CDR1 SGHTA, CDR2 FQGNSA. The CDR3 sequence is 16 residues long.